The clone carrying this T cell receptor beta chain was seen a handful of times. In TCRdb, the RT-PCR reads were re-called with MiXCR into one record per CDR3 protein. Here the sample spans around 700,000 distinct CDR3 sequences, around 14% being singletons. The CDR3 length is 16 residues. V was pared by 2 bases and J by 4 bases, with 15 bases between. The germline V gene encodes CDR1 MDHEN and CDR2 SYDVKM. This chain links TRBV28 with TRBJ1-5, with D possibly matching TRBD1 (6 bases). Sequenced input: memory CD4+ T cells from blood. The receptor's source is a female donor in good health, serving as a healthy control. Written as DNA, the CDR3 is TGTGCCAGCAGTTTACAGGGGAATCGCTTTAATCAGCCCCAGCATTTT. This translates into CASSLQGNRFNQPQHF.